A single sample is the source of the 20 T cell receptor beta chains below, sequenced in a study of T cell responses to AZD1222 COVID-19 vaccine. TCRdb keeps only in-frame clones here, not all; method: immunoSEQ multiplex PCR. The sample shows 120,000 or so clones, approximately 87% of them seen only once. Sample: peripheral blood, taken on day 0 of AZD1222 vaccination. The receptor set was obtained from an adult in good health.

The CDR3 bases are TGTGCCAGCAGCCCAGGACAGGGGGCCCGGTTTGTCTATGGCTACACCTTC. Its translation is CASSPGQGARFVYGYTF. This chain connects TRBV3-1 (or the pseudogene TRBV3-2) to TRBJ1-2, with TRBD1 identical over 11 bases. From germline, CDR1 is LGHDT and CDR2 YNNKEL (reference sequence). V lost 4 bases to trimming and J lost 4 bases; unmatched junction nucleotides: 11. This CDR3 has 17 residues.

This rearrangement joins TRBV7-9 to TRBJ2-1; D uncertain. The CDR3 contains 10 residues. Deletions cut 2 bases from V and 10 bases from J, with 3 bases between. Per germline, CDR1 SEHNR and CDR2 FQNEAQ (reference sequence). In DNA, the CDR3 is TGTGCCAGCAGCTTATGGGAGCAGTTCTTC. Translation: CASSLWEQFF.

The chain uses TRBV5-4 and TRBJ2-7; TRBD2 agrees at 13 bases. The V gene end was trimmed by 4 bases and the J gene end by 2 bases; junction bases not matched to a gene: 12. CDR1 and CDR2 (germline): SGHNT, YYREEE (reference sequence). The CDR3 has 18 amino acids. CDR3 sequence: CASSGPGLAGRLAYEQYF. CDR3 DNA sequence: TGTGCCAGCAGCGGACCGGGACTAGCGGGACGTCTCGCCTACGAGCAGTACTTC.

This chain connects TRBV5-1 to TRBJ2-7; possibly TRBD1 for D (7 bases). V was clipped by 4 bases and J by 3 bases, with 14 bases between them. Per the germline V gene, CDR1 is SGHRS and CDR2 is YFSETQ. This CDR3 is built from 14 residues. CDR3 in amino acids: CASSPRGENYEQYF. CDR3 coding DNA: TGCGCCAGCAGCCCCAGGGGGGAAAACTACGAGCAGTACTTC.

V is TRBV7-3 and J is TRBJ1-1; TRBD1 might be the D (5 bases). CDR3 length: 13 residues. Trimming took 5 bases from V and 7 from J, leaving 14 bases between them. Germline V gene data show CDR1 as SGHTA and CDR2 as FQGTGA. The CDR3 coding sequence is TGTGCCAGCAGCCTCAGGGTAGGGAGTGAAGCTTTCTTT. Translating gives CASSLRVGSEAFF.

This clone was found a few times. The V and J genes are TRBV5-4 and TRBJ2-1; 7 positions match TRBD2. Trimming cost V 7 bases and J 0 bases; bases outside gene matches: 7. Germline V gene sequence: CDR1 SGHNT, CDR2 YYREEE (reference sequence). The CDR3 totals 15 residues. The CDR3 nucleotides are TGTGCCAGCCGCTCGGGACTACCCTCCTACAATGAGCAGTTCTTC. Translating gives CASRSGLPSYNEQFF.

The chain joins TRBV5-1 to TRBJ2-5; 12 bases align to TRBD1. Germline loops: CDR1 SGHRS, CDR2 YFSETQ. Trimming at V came to 4 bases and at J to 0 bases, leaving 10 bases not matched to a gene. The CDR3 is 18 amino acids. The CDR3 is CASSTGTGGKGYQETQYF. In DNA form, the CDR3 reads TGCGCCAGCAGCACCGGGACAGGGGGCAAGGGGTACCAAGAGACCCAGTACTTC.

The chain carries TRBV2 and TRBJ1-5; the D gene is possibly TRBD1 (5 bases). The germline V gene has CDR1 SNHLY and CDR2 FYNNEI. V was trimmed by 4 bases and J by 4 bases, leaving 14 bases between them. The CDR3 length is 15 residues. In DNA form, the CDR3 reads TGTGCCAGCAGTGGGGGCAGGGCAGGGAATCAGCCCCAGCATTTT. Translated, it gives CASSGGRAGNQPQHF. The full variable domain, its missing parts supplied by reference TRBV2 and TRBJ1-5, is EPEVTQTPSHQVTQMGQEVILRCVPISNHLYFYWYRQILGQKVEFLVSFYNNEISEKSEIFDDQFSVERPDGSNFTLKIRSTKLEDSAMYFCASSGGRAGNQPQHFGDGTRLSIL.

V gene TRBV28 combines with J gene TRBJ2-7, with D perhaps matching TRBD1 or TRBD2 (6 bases each). V was cut by 3 bases and J by 4 bases, with 16 bases left in between. Germline loops: CDR1 MDHEN, CDR2 SYDVKM. The CDR3 length is 15 residues. CDR3 DNA sequence: TGTGCCAGCAGTTTTCTGTCGGGGGCCCCTTACGAGCAGTACTTC. It is translated as CASSFLSGAPYEQYF.

This chain joins TRBV27 and TRBJ1-2; D ambiguous. The CDR3 consists of 13 residues. The germline gives CDR1 MNHEY, CDR2 SMNVEV (reference sequence). V lost 2 bases, J lost 3 bases, and 7 bases lay in between. The CDR3 bases are TGTGCCAGCAGTTTAGGATCACACTATGGCTACACCTTC. Translating it yields CASSLGSHYGYTF.

The chain uses TRBV5-5 and TRBJ2-5, with a possible D match to TRBD2 (5 bases). The CDR3 covers 14 residues. The V end lost 4 bases, the J end lost 1 base, and 11 bases lay between the germline ends. Per germline, CDR1 SGHKS and CDR2 YYEKEE (reference sequence). Here the CDR3 reads CASSPRTPQETQYF. The CDR3 bases are TGTGCCAGCAGCCCTCGGACTCCCCAAGAGACCCAGTACTTC.

V and J are TRBV5-4 and TRBJ1-2; the match to TRBD1 covers 8 bases. The V gene's germline CDR1 is SGHNT and CDR2 YYREEE (reference sequence). Trimming at V came to 1 base and at J to 4 bases, leaving 6 bases not matched to a gene. The CDR3 is made up of 15 amino acids. The CDR3 region has the DNA TGTGCCAGCAGCTTGAGGGCAGGGGGCGTCTATGGCTACACCTTC. It yields the protein CASSLRAGGVYGYTF.

This sequence joins TRBV27 and TRBJ1-6, with a tentative D call TRBD1 (6 bases). There are 15 residues in the CDR3. V was shortened by 5 bases and J by 4 bases, with 12 bases between the two germline ends. Germline CDR1 reads MNHEY; CDR2 reads SMNVEV (reference sequence). The CDR3 protein is CASSIRTDYNSPLHF. The CDR3 DNA is TGTGCCAGCAGTATCCGGACAGATTATAATTCACCCCTCCACTTT.

The V call is TRBV5-1, the J call TRBJ1-1; D might be TRBD1 (5 bases). Trimming shortened V by 0 bases and J by 6 bases, and 15 bases separated the two germline ends. CDR1 and CDR2 from the germline V gene are SGHRS and YFSETQ. This CDR3 comprises 15 residues. Here the CDR3 reads CASSLDRGAIAEAFF. DNA of the CDR3: TGCGCCAGCAGCTTGGATCGGGGCGCAATAGCTGAAGCTTTCTTT. The full variable domain, its missing parts supplied by reference TRBV5-1 and TRBJ1-1, is KAGVTQTPRYLIKTRGQQVTLSCSPISGHRSVSWYQQTPGQGLQFLFEYFSETQRNKGNFPGRFSGRQFSNSRSEMNVSTLELGDSALYLCASSLDRGAIAEAFFGQGTRLTVV.

This clone was detected a few times. For the CDR3, the DNA is TGTGCCAGCATTCCAGGACAGGGTAACACTGAAGCTTTCTTT. As protein: CASIPGQGNTEAFF. The chain carries TRBV6-5 and TRBJ1-1; the match to TRBD1 covers 8 bases. The length of the CDR3 is 14 residues. The germline gives CDR1 MNHEY, CDR2 SVGAGI. V gave up 7 bases and J gave up 2 bases; unmatched junction bases: 6.

The rearrangement uses TRBV5-1 and TRBJ2-3, with D possibly being TRBD1 or TRBD2 (5 bases each). The germline V gene encodes CDR1 SGHRS and CDR2 YFSETQ. Trimming took off 4 bases at V and 5 bases at J, with 11 bases between the two ends. This CDR3 has 13 residues. Written as DNA, the CDR3 is TGCGCCAGCAGCGGGACGGCGATAGATACGCAGTATTTT. It yields the protein CASSGTAIDTQYF.

V is TRBV12-5 and J is TRBJ1-1; weak D call: TRBD1 (6 bases). The V end was cut by 7 bases, the J end by 11 bases, with 17 bases between. The length of the CDR3 is 12 residues. Per germline, CDR1 LGHNT and CDR2 FRNRAP. The CDR3 region has the DNA TGTGCTAGTGCCCTTGCGGTGGGGGCCGCTTTCTTT. Its translation: CASALAVGAAFF.

The chain recombines TRBV27 with TRBJ2-1; D call uncertain. Trimming left V 1 base short and J 3 bases short, with 10 bases between. Germline CDR1 and CDR2: MNHEY and SMNVEV (reference sequence). The CDR3 sequence is 15 residues long. In DNA form, the CDR3 reads TGTGCCAGCAGTTTATGGGGTTTGGGCTACAATGAGCAGTTCTTC. This translates into CASSLWGLGYNEQFF.

In its sample, this clone was seen a few times. This rearrangement joins TRBV13 to TRBJ2-1, with 11 bases lining up with TRBD2. Germline V gene data show CDR1 as PRHDT and CDR2 as FYEKMQ (reference sequence). Trimming at V came to 4 bases and at J to 0 bases, leaving 5 bases not matched to a gene. The length of the CDR3 is 17 residues. DNA of the CDR3: TGTGCCAGCAGCTACCGACTAGCGGGGAGCTCCTACAATGAGCAGTTCTTC. This encodes CASSYRLAGSSYNEQFF.

The rearrangement uses TRBV5-1 and TRBJ1-3; D gene unclear. The CDR3 totals 14 residues. The V and J ends lost 0 bases and 3 bases respectively, with 7 bases between them. Germline loops: CDR1 SGHRS, CDR2 YFSETQ. This CDR3 reads CASSLGSNGNTIYF. DNA for the CDR3: TGCGCCAGCAGCTTGGGCAGTAATGGAAACACCATATATTTT.